This T cell receptor (beta chain) was sequenced during a study of T cell responses to AZD1222 COVID-19 vaccine. Worth noting for this clone: Its cognate antigen is unknown.

Sequencing was performed with immunoSEQ multiplex PCR; in TCRdb, only in-frame clones are kept and a portion is missing. Of 70,000 to 100,000 clones in the sample, approximately 90% were seen once. Study-wide results and limits: Regions 160-218 and 743-854 held dominance among vaccine-associated CD4 TCRs, which spanned spike. Recipients of AZD1222 seropositive at baseline numbered only 5 or 6. Repertoire sampling happened only post peak T cell response.

The ends were cut back, 4 bases at V and 3 bases at J, with 10 bases in the middle. The CDR3 loop spans 13 amino acids. From germline, CDR1 is SNHLY and CDR2 FYNNEI. The source is an adult who received the AZD1222 COVID-19 vaccine. The chain has TRBV2 and TRBJ2-7, with D possibly being TRBD1 (5 bases). Sequencing used peripheral blood, obtained 28 days after the second AZD1222 dose. CDR3 DNA sequence: TGTGCCAGCAGTGTCACAGGCCGCTACGAGCAGTACTTC. It codes for CASSVTGRYEQYF.